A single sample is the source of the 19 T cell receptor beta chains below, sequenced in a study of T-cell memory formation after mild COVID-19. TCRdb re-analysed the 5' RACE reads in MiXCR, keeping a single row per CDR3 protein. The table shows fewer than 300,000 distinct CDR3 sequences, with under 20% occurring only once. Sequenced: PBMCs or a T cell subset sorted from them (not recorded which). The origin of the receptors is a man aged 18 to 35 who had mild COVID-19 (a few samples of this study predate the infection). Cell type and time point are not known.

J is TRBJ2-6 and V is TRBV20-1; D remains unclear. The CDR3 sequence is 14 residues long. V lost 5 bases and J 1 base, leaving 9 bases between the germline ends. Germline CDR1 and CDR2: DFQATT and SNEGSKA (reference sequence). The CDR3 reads CSAAGVSGANVLTF. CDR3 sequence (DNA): TGCAGTGCTGCCGGAGTGTCTGGGGCCAACGTCCTGACTTTC.

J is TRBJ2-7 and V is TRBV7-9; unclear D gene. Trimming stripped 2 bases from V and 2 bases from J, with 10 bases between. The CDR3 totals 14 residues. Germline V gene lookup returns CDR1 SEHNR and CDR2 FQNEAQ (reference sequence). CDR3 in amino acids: CASSLSAGTYEQYF. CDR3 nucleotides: TGTGCCAGCAGCTTATCGGCAGGAACCTACGAGCAGTACTTC.

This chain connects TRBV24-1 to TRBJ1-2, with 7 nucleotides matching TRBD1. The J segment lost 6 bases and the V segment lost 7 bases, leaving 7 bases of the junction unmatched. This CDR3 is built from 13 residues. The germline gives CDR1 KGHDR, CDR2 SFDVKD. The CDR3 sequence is CATSRGWEDGYTF. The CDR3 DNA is TGTGCCACCAGCAGGGGGTGGGAAGATGGCTACACCTTC.

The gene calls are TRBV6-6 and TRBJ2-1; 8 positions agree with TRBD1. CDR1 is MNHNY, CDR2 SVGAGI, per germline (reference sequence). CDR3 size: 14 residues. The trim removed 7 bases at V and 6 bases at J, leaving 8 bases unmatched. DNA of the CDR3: TGTGCCAGCACGATGGGAGACAGGGGCAATGAGCAGTTCTTC. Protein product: CASTMGDRGNEQFF.

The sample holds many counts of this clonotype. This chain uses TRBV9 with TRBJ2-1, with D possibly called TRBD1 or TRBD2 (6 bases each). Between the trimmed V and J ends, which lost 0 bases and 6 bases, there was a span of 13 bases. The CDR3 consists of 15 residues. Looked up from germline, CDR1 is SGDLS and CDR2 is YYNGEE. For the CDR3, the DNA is TGTGCCAGCAGCGTAGTGGGGGGCAGGGGCAATGAGCAGTTCTTC. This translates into CASSVVGGRGNEQFF.

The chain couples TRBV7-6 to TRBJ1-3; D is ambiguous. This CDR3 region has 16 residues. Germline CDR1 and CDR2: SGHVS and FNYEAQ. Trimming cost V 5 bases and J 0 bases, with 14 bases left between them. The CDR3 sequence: CASSPNLYISGNTIYF. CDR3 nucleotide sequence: TGTGCCAGCAGCCCCAACCTCTATATCTCTGGAAACACCATATATTTT.

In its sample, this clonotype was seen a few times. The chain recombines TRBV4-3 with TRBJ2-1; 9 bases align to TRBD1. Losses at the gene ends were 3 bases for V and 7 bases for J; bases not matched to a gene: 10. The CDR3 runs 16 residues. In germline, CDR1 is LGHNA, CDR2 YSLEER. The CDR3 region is CASSQEIRDRENEQFF. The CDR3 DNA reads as TGCGCCAGCAGCCAGGAAATCCGGGACAGGGAAAATGAGCAGTTCTTC.

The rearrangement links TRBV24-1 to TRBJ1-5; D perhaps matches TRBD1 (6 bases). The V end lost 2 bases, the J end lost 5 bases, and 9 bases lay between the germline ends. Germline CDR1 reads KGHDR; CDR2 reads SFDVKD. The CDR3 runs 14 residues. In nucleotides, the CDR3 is TGTGCCACCAGTGATTCCACAGGGTATCAGCCCCAGCATTTT. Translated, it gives CATSDSTGYQPQHF.

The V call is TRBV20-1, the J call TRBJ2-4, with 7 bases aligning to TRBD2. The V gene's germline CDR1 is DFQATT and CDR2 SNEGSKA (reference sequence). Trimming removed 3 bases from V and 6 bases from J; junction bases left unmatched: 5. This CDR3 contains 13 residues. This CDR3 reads CSASPLAGNIQYF. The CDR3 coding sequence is TGCAGTGCTAGTCCCTTAGCGGGAAACATTCAGTACTTC.

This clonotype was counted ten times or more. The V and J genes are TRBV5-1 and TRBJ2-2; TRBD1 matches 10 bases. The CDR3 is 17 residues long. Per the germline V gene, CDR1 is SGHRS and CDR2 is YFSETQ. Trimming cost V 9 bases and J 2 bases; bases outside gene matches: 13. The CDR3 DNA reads TGCGCCACCAGACCGAGACAGGGGGCGCTTAACACCGGGGAGCTGTTTTTT. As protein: CATRPRQGALNTGELFF.

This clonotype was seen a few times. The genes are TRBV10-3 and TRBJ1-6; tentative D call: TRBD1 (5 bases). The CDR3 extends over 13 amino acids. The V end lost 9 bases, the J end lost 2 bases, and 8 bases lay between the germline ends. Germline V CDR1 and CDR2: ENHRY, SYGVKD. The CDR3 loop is CAIQETYNSPLHF. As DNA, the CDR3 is TGTGCCATACAGGAGACCTATAATTCACCCCTCCACTTT.

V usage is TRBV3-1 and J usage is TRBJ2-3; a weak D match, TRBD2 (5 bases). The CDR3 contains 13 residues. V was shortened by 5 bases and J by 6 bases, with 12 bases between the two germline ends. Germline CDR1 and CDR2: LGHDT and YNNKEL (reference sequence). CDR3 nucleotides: TGTGCCAGCAGCTTGCGGAGGCTTGATACGCAGTATTTT. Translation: CASSLRRLDTQYF.

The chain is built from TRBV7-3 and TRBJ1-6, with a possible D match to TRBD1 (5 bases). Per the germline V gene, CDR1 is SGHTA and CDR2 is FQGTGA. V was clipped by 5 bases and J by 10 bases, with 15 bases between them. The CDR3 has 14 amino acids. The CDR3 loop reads CASSPGPLGSPLHF. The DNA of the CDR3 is TGTGCCAGCAGCCCGGGACCGCTGGGGTCACCCCTCCACTTT.

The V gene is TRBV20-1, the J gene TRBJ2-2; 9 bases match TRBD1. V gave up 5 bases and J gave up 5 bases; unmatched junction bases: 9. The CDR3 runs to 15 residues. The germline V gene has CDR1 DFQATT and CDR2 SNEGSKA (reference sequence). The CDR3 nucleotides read TGCAGTGCTCGAACCGGCGGGACAGGGACCGGGGAGCTGTTTTTT. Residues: CSARTGGTGTGELFF.

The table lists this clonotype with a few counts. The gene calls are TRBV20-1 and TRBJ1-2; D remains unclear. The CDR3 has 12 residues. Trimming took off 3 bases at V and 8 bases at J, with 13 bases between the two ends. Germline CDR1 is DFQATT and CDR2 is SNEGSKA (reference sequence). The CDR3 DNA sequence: TGCAGTGCTAGTGGCGGTCTTCACGGCTACACCTTC. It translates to CSASGGLHGYTF.

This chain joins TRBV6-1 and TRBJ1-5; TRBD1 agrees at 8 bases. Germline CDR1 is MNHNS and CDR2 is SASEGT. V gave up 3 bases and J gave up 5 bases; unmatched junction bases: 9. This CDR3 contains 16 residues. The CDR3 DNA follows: TGTGCCAGCAGTGATATAACAGGGGGTCTGGATCAGCCCCAGCATTTT. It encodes CASSDITGGLDQPQHF.

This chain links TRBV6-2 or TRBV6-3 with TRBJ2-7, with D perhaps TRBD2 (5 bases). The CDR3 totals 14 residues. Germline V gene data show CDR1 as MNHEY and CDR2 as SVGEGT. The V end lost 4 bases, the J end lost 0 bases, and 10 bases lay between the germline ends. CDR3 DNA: TGTGCCAGCAGTTCCCGGGGATCCTCCTACGAGCAGTACGTC. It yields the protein CASSSRGSSYEQYV.

CDR3 residues: CASRHAKDIVNTEAFF. CDR3 bases: TGCGCCAGCAGACACGCTAAGGATATTGTGAACACTGAAGCTTTCTTT. The J gene is TRBJ1-1, the V gene TRBV4-1; D is uncertain. In germline, CDR1 is MGHRA, CDR2 YSYEKL. CDR3 length: 16 amino acids. Trimming stripped 6 bases from V and 0 bases from J, with 17 bases between.

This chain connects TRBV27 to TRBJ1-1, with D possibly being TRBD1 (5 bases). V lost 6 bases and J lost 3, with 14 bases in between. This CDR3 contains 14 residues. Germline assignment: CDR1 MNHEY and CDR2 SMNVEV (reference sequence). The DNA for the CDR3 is TGTGCCAGCAGCCCGGCTAGGGGATACACTGAAGCTTTCTTT. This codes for CASSPARGYTEAFF.